These 20 T cell receptor beta chains came from one sample sequenced in a study of blood T cell repertoires in COVID-19. The repertoire was sequenced with immunoSEQ multiplex PCR; TCRdb's copy has only in-frame clones and lacks some. The sample records 65,000 to 80,000 clones, over 70% being singletons. Source material: peripheral blood. The origin of the receptors is a man aged 50 to 60 with acute or convalescent COVID-19.

The chain has TRBV6-4 and TRBJ2-1; 12 nucleotides agree with TRBD2. Trimming removed 5 bases from V and 7 bases from J; junction bases left unmatched: 6. The CDR3 spans 15 residues. The germline V gene has CDR1 MRHNA and CDR2 SNTAGT. Here the CDR3 reads CASSWLAGGGNEQFF. Here the CDR3 DNA reads TGTGCCAGCAGTTGGCTAGCGGGAGGGGGAAATGAGCAGTTCTTC.

This chain connects TRBV7-9 to TRBJ1-5, with D possibly being TRBD1 (5 bases). The CDR3 consists of 15 residues. CDR1 SEHNR and CDR2 FQNEAQ come from the germline V gene (reference sequence). V was clipped by 0 bases and J by 5 bases, with 11 bases between them. CDR3: CASSLAGQGDQPQHF. The CDR3 nucleotides are TGTGCCAGCAGCTTAGCAGGGCAGGGCGATCAGCCCCAGCATTTT.

This clone came up a few times. The chain employs TRBV6-2 or TRBV6-3 and TRBJ1-2; unclear D gene. Germline CDR1 MNHEY, CDR2 SVGEGT. The V and J ends lost 6 bases and 4 bases respectively, with 12 bases between them. The CDR3 contains 13 residues. CDR3 sequence reads: CASSFTVSYGYTF. In nucleotides, the CDR3 is TGTGCCAGCAGCTTTACAGTGAGCTATGGCTACACCTTC.

This chain joins TRBV6-2 or TRBV6-3 and TRBJ1-2; 9 nucleotides agree with TRBD1. V lost 6 bases to trimming and J lost 8 bases; unmatched junction nucleotides: 4. This CDR3 is 12 amino acids long. The V gene's germline CDR1 is MNHEY and CDR2 SVGEGT. Here the CDR3 reads CASSRTGEGYTF. CDR3 nucleotides: TGTGCCAGCAGCCGGACAGGGGAAGGCTACACCTTC.

This chain uses TRBV2 with TRBJ1-1; the D is unclear. Germline V gene data show CDR1 as SNHLY and CDR2 as FYNNEI. With 6 bases removed from V and 4 bases from J, the gap between germline ends came to 15 bases. This CDR3 is built from 14 residues. The CDR3 DNA is TGTGCCAGCAGAAGGTTGGTTCGCGGCACTGAAGCTTTCTTT. Amino acids: CASRRLVRGTEAFF.

The rearrangement joins TRBV19 to TRBJ2-3; TRBD1 agrees at 8 bases. The CDR3 is 14 amino acids. Germline V gives CDR1 LNHDA, CDR2 SQIVND (reference sequence). V shed 6 bases and J 3 bases; nucleotides not matched to a gene: 5. The CDR3 DNA is TGTGCCAGTAGGGCGAGACAGGGGACAGATACGCAGTATTTT. Residues: CASRARQGTDTQYF.

V gene TRBV7-2 combines with J gene TRBJ2-3, with 12 nucleotides matching TRBD2. V was clipped by 5 bases and J by 4 bases; unmatched bases: 4. The germline CDR1 and CDR2 sequences are SGHTA and FQGNSA. The CDR3 totals 15 residues. The CDR3 protein is CASSPSGGAADTQYF. The CDR3 coding sequence is TGTGCCAGCAGCCCTAGCGGGGGGGCGGCAGATACGCAGTATTTT.

V is TRBV7-2 and J is TRBJ1-2; maybe TRBD1 (6 bases). Germline CDR1 and CDR2: SGHTA and FQGNSA. The V end was cut by 4 bases, the J end by 5 bases, with 14 bases between. This CDR3 is built from 14 residues. The CDR3 DNA reads TGTGCCAGCAGCTCCACTCAGGGGCCGTATGGCTACACCTTC. It encodes CASSSTQGPYGYTF.

The chain recombines TRBV28 with TRBJ2-7; D perhaps matches TRBD2 (6 bases). This CDR3 spans 12 amino acids. CDR1 is MDHEN and CDR2 is SYDVKM in the germline V gene. The V end was cut by 11 bases, the J end by 3 bases, with 14 bases between. The CDR3 is CASAGINYEQYF. The DNA of the CDR3 is TGTGCCTCGGCGGGGATCAACTACGAGCAGTACTTC.

This chain links TRBV29-1 with TRBJ1-1; a weak D match, TRBD1 (6 bases). The CDR3 runs to 14 residues. V gave up 5 bases and J gave up 2 bases, with 15 bases separating them. The germline gives CDR1 SQVTM, CDR2 ANQGSEA. CDR3 protein: CSVRPPGANTEAFF. The CDR3 bases are TGCAGCGTTCGACCCCCAGGGGCTAACACTGAAGCTTTCTTT.

This clone is labeled as medium-sized. The chain joins TRBV4-2 to TRBJ2-7; 9 nucleotides align to TRBD2. The junction had 2 bases not matched to a gene; V was cut back by 0 bases and J by 2 bases. This CDR3 spans 15 amino acids. The V gene's germline CDR1 is LGHNA and CDR2 YNFKEQ. The CDR3 protein is CASSQEPSGAYEQYF. The CDR3, as DNA: TGTGCCAGCAGCCAAGAGCCTAGCGGGGCCTACGAGCAGTACTTC.

This clone has a single count. The chain combines TRBV7-2 with TRBJ1-1; D possibly corresponds to TRBD1 (6 bases). The CDR3 spans 14 residues. Germline values: CDR1 SGHTA, CDR2 FQGNSA. The V gene lost 1 base and the J gene lost 0 bases, with 6 bases spanning the gap. As DNA, the CDR3 is TGTGCCAGCAGCTTAGGGACAGTGAACACTGAAGCTTTCTTT. This encodes CASSLGTVNTEAFF.

This chain connects TRBV5-6 to TRBJ1-2; D perhaps matches TRBD1 (5 bases). Germline V gene data show CDR1 as SGHDT and CDR2 as YYEEEE. V was trimmed by 4 bases and J by 3 bases, leaving 13 bases between them. The CDR3 sequence is 14 residues long. For the CDR3, the DNA is TGTGCCAGCAGCAAGAGGGGAGGGCACTATGGCTACACCTTC. This gives the protein CASSKRGGHYGYTF.

This clone was detected only a few times. The chain has TRBV5-5 and TRBJ2-1, with 7 bases lining up with TRBD2. Trimming at V came to 4 bases and at J to 8 bases, leaving 12 bases not matched to a gene. The CDR3 consists of 15 residues. Germline CDR1 and CDR2: SGHKS and YYEKEE (reference sequence). The CDR3 spells CASSHPGLYSDEQFF. Written as DNA, the CDR3 is TGTGCCAGCAGCCACCCGGGACTATATAGCGATGAGCAGTTCTTC. The full variable domain, in which reference TRBV5-5 and TRBJ2-1 provide the parts outside the CDR3, is DAGVTQSPTHLIKTRGQQVTLRCSPISGHKSVSWYQQVLGQGPQFIFQYYEKEERGRGNFPDRFSARQFPNYSSELNVNALLLGDSALYLCASSHPGLYSDEQFFGPGTRLTVL.

This clone has only a few counts. The V call is TRBV5-1, the J call TRBJ2-1, with 9 bases identical to TRBD2. J gave up 1 base and V 0 bases, and 5 bases lay outside the gene matches. The germline CDR1 and CDR2 sequences are SGHRS and YFSETQ. CDR3 length: 17 amino acids. CDR3 coding DNA: TGCGCCAGCAGCTTGGTCGGTAGCGGGAGTTCCTACAATGAGCAGTTCTTC. This codes for CASSLVGSGSSYNEQFF.

The V gene is TRBV5-1, the J gene TRBJ2-5; a possible D gene is TRBD1 (5 bases). V lost 4 bases to trimming and J lost 0 bases, with 13 bases between them. The CDR3 runs to 15 residues. Germline CDR1 and CDR2: SGHRS and YFSETQ. Here the CDR3 reads CASSKDNPHQETQYF. In DNA, the CDR3 is TGCGCCAGCAGCAAGGACAATCCCCACCAAGAGACCCAGTACTTC.

The chain employs TRBV19 and TRBJ2-3, with 8 bases fitting TRBD1. The CDR3 consists of 15 residues. CDR1 is LNHDA, CDR2 SQIVND, per germline (reference sequence). The trim removed 2 bases at V and 0 bases at J, leaving 1 base unmatched. The CDR3 loop is CASSIRTGSTDTQYF. The CDR3, as DNA: TGTGCCAGTAGTATAAGGACAGGGAGCACAGATACGCAGTATTTT.

The V call is TRBV28, the J call TRBJ1-1, with D possibly TRBD1 on 6 matching bases. Trimming cost V 6 bases and J 1 base, with 12 bases left between them. CDR3 size: 14 residues. CDR1 and CDR2 (germline): MDHEN, SYDVKM. CDR3 DNA sequence: TGTGCCAGCAGATTACGGGGGGCGAACACTGAAGCTTTCTTT. Encoded protein: CASRLRGANTEAFF.

This chain uses TRBV9 with TRBJ1-1; weak D call: TRBD1 (6 bases). CDR1 is SGDLS, CDR2 YYNGEE, per germline. This CDR3 region has 13 residues. The germline V and J ends were trimmed by 3 bases and 4 bases, with 10 bases remaining between them. The CDR3, as DNA: TGTGCCAGCAGCGCGGGGGGCGTCACTGAAGCTTTCTTT. This codes for CASSAGGVTEAFF.

V usage is TRBV30 and J usage is TRBJ1-1; D perhaps matches TRBD1 (5 bases). V shed 4 bases and J shed 0 bases, with 12 bases lying between them. The CDR3 spans 14 residues. CDR1 and CDR2 from the germline V gene are GTSNPN and SVGIG (reference sequence). The CDR3 nucleotides read TGTGCCTGGAATAGGGGAAGGATGAACACTGAAGCTTTCTTT. Translated: CAWNRGRMNTEAFF.